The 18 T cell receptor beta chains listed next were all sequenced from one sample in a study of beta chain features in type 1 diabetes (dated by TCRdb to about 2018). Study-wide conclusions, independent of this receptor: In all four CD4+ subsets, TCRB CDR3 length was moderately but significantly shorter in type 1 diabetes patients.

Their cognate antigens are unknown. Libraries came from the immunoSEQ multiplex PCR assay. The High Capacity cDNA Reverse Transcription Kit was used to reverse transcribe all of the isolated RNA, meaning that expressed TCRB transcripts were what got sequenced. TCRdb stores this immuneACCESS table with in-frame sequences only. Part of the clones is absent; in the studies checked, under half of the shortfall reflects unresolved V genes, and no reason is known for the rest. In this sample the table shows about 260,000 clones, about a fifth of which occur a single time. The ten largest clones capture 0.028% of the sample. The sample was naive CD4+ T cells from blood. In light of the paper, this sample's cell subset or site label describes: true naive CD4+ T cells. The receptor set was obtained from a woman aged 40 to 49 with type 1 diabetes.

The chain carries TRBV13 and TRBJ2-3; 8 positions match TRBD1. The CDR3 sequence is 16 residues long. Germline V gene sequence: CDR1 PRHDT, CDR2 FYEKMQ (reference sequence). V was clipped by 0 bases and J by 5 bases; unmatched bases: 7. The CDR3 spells CASSLGTGAYEDTQYF. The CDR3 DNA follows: TGTGCCAGCAGCTTAGGGACAGGGGCGTACGAAGATACGCAGTATTTT.

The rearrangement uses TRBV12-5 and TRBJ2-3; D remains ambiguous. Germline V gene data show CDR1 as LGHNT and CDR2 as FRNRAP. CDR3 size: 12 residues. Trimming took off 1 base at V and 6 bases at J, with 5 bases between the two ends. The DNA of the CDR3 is TGTGCTAGTGGTTTGGACACGGATACGCAGTATTTT. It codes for CASGLDTDTQYF. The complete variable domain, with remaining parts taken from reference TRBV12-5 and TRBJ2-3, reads DARVTQTPRHKVTEMGQEVTMRCQPILGHNTVFWYRQTMMQGLELLAYFRNRAPLDDSGMPKDRFSAEMPDATLATLKIQPSEPRDSAVYFCASGLDTDTQYFGPGTRLTVL.

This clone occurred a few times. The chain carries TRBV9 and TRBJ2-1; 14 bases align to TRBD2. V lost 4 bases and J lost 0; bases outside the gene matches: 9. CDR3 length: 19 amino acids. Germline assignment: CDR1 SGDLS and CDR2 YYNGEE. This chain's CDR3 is CASSPGTSGSASSYNEQFF. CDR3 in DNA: TGTGCCAGCAGCCCGGGGACTAGCGGGAGCGCGAGCTCCTACAATGAGCAGTTCTTC.

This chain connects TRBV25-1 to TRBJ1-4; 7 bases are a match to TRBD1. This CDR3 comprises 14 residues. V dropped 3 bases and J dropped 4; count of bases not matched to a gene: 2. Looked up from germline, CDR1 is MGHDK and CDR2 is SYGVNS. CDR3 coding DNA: TGTGCCAGCAGTGACGACAGGGTTAATGAAAAACTGTTTTTT. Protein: CASSDDRVNEKLFF.

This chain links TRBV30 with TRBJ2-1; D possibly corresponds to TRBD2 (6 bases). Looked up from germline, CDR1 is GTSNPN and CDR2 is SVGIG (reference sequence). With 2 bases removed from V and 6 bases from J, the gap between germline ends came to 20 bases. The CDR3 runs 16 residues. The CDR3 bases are TGTGCCTGGAGTTTACCGGACCTTAGCGGTAGCAATGAGCAGTTCTTC. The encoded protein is CAWSLPDLSGSNEQFF.

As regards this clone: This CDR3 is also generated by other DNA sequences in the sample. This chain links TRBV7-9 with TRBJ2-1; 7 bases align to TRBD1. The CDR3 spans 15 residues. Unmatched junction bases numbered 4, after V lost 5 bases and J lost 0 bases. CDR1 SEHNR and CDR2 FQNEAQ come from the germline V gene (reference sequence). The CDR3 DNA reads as TGTGCCAGCAGCCTCCGGGACAGCTCCTACAATGAGCAGTTCTTC. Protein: CASSLRDSSYNEQFF. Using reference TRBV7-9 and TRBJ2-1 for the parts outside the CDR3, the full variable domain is DTGVSQNPRHKITKRGQNVTFRCDPISEHNRLYWYRQTLGQGPEFLTYFQNEAQLEKSRLLSDRFSAERPKGSFSTLEIQRTEQGDSAMYLCASSLRDSSYNEQFFGPGTRLTVL.

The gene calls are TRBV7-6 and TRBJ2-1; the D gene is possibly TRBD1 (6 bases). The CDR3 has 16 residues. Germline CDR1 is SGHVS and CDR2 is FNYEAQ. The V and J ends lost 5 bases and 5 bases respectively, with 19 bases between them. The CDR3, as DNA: TGTGCCAGCAGCCCGGGCCCCGGGACAATTAACAATGAGCAGTTCTTC. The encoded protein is CASSPGPGTINNEQFF.

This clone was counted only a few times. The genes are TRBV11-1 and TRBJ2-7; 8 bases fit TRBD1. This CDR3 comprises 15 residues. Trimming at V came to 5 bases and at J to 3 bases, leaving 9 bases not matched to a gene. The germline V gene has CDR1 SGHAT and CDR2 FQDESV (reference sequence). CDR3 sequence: CASSLGGTGLYEQYF. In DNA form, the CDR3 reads TGTGCCAGCAGCCTCGGCGGGACAGGCCTCTACGAGCAGTACTTC.

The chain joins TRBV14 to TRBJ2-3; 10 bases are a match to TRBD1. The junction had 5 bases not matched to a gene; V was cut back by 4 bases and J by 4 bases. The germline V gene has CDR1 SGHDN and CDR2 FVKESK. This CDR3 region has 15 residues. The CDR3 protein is CASSLGTGAPDTQYF. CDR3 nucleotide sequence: TGTGCCAGCAGCCTTGGGACAGGGGCTCCAGATACGCAGTATTTT.

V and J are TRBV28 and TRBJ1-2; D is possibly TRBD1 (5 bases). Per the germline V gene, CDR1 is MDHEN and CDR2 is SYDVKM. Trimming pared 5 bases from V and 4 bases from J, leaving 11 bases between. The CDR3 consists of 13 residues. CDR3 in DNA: TGTGCCAGCAGTCTTAGGGGAGGCTATGGCTACACCTTC. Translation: CASSLRGGYGYTF.

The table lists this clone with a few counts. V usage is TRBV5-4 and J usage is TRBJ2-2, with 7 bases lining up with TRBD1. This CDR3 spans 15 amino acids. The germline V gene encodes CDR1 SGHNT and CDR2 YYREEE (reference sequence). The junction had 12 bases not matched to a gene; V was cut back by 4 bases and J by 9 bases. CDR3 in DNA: TGTGCCAGCAGCCCCGAACCTGACAGGGTGTGGGAGCTGTTTTTT. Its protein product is CASSPEPDRVWELFF.

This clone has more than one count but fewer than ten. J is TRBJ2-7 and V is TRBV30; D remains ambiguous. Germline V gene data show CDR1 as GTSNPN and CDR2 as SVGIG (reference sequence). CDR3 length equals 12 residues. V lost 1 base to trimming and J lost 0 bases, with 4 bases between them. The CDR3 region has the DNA TGTGCCTGGAGTGGGCTCTCCTACGAGCAGTACTTC. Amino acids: CAWSGLSYEQYF.

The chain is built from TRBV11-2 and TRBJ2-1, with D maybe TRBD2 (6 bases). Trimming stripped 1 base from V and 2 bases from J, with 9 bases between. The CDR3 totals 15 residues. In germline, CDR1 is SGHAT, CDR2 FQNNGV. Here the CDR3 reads CASSLGGGTYNEQFF. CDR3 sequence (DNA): TGTGCCAGCAGCTTAGGCGGAGGGACCTACAATGAGCAGTTCTTC.

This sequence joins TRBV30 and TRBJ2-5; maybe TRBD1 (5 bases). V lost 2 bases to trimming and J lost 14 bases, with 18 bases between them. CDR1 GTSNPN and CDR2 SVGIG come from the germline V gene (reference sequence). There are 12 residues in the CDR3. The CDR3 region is CAWSRGKREEYF. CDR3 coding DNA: TGTGCCTGGAGTAGGGGCAAGAGAGAAGAATACTTC.

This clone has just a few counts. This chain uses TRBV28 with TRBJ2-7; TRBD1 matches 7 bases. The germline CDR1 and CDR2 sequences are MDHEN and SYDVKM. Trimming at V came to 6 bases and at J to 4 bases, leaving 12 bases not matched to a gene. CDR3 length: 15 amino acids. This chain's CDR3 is CASRVLVGQRYEQYF. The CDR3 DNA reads TGTGCCAGCAGGGTCCTCGTGGGACAGAGGTACGAGCAGTACTTC.

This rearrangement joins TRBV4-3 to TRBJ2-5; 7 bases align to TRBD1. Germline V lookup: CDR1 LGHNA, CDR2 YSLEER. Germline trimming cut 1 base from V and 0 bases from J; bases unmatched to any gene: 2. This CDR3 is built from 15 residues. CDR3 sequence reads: CASSQADRDQETQYF. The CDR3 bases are TGCGCCAGCAGCCAAGCCGACAGGGACCAAGAGACCCAGTACTTC.

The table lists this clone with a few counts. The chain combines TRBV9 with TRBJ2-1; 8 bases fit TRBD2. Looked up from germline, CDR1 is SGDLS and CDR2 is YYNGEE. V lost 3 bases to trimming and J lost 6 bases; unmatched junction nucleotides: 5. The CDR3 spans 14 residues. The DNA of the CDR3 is TGTGCCAGCAGCGCCGGGACTAGGGGCAATGAGCAGTTCTTC. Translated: CASSAGTRGNEQFF.

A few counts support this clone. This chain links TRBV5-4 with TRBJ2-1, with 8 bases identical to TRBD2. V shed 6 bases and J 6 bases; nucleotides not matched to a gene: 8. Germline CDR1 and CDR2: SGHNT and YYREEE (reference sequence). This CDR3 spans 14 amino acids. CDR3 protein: CASKESGGGNEQFF. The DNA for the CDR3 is TGTGCCAGCAAAGAAAGCGGGGGTGGCAATGAGCAGTTCTTC.